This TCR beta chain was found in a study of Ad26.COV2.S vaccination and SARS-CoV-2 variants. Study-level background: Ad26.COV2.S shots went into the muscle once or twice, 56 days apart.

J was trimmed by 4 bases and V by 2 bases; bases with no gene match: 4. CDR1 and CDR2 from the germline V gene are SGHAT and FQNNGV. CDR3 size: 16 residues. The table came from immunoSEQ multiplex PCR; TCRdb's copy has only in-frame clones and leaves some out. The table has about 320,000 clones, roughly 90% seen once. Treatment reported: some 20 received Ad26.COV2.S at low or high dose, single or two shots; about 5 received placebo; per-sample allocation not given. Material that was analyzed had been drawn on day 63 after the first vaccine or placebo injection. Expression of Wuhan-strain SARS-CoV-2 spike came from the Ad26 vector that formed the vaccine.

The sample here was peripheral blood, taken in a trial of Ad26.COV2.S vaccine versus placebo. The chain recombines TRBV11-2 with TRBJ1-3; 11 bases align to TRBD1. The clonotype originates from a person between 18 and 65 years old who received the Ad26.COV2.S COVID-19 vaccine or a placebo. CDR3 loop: CASSLPDRGRGNTIYF. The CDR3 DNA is TGTGCCAGCAGCTTACCGGACAGGGGGCGAGGAAACACCATATATTTT.